A single sample gave rise to the 26 T cell receptor beta chains below, sequenced in a study of blood T cell repertoires in COVID-19. Profiling relied on immunoSEQ multiplex PCR, and the TCRdb table lists in-frame clones only, not all of them. The sample records around 270,000 clones, over 75% being singletons. Sample: PBMCs or T cells enriched from blood (not recorded which). The receptors originated from a woman between 40 and 55 years old who had been exposed to COVID-19.

The chain links TRBV5-6 to TRBJ2-7, with 7 nucleotides matching TRBD1. CDR1 SGHDT and CDR2 YYEEEE come from the germline V gene. After removal of 4 bases from V and 2 bases from J, the junction contained 6 bases not matched to a gene. The length of the CDR3 is 14 residues. The CDR3 nucleotides read TGTGCCAGCAGCCTCCTGACAGGGACCTACGAGCAGTACTTC. Protein sequence: CASSLLTGTYEQYF.

This chain joins TRBV28 and TRBJ1-2; TRBD1 matches 7 bases. V lost 7 bases to trimming and J lost 6 bases; unmatched junction nucleotides: 11. In germline, CDR1 is MDHEN, CDR2 SYDVKM. This CDR3 is built from 14 residues. The CDR3 nucleotides are TGTGCCAGCACCCGAGGGGAGACAGGGCATGGCTACACCTTC. It specifies CASTRGETGHGYTF.

The V gene is TRBV2, the J gene TRBJ1-6, with unresolved D. V was pared by 5 bases and J by 5 bases, with 7 bases between. The CDR3 runs to 13 residues. From germline, CDR1 is SNHLY and CDR2 FYNNEI. Here the CDR3 DNA reads TGTGCCAGCAGTCGGGAGAATAATTCACCCCTCCACTTT. It codes for CASSRENNSPLHF.

The chain links TRBV9 to TRBJ1-1; the D gene is possibly TRBD1 (5 bases). Trimming left V 1 base short and J 6 bases short, with 10 bases between. The germline gives CDR1 SGDLS, CDR2 YYNGEE. There are 13 residues in the CDR3. CDR3 residues: CASSVLDIPEAFF. DNA of the CDR3: TGTGCCAGCAGCGTATTGGACATCCCTGAAGCTTTCTTT.

The chain combines TRBV7-9 with TRBJ2-7; 9 nucleotides line up with TRBD1. V gave up 4 bases and J gave up 5 bases; unmatched junction bases: 6. Looked up from germline, CDR1 is SEHNR and CDR2 is FQNEAQ (reference sequence). The CDR3 has 14 amino acids. CDR3 residues: CASSYRTGDHEQYV. Here the CDR3 DNA reads TGTGCCAGCAGCTACCGGACAGGGGACCACGAGCAGTACGTC.

This chain connects TRBV27 to TRBJ1-6; 8 bases match TRBD1. Per germline, CDR1 MNHEY and CDR2 SMNVEV (reference sequence). This CDR3 has 16 amino acids. Trimming at V came to 11 bases and at J to 7 bases, leaving 16 bases not matched to a gene. In nucleotides, the CDR3 is TGTGCCGGCAAGGTTTGGGACAGGCCAAAAAATTCACCCCTCCACTTT. This gives the protein CAGKVWDRPKNSPLHF.

The rearrangement uses TRBV7-8 and TRBJ2-3; TRBD1 is a possible D gene (6 bases). Germline V CDR1 and CDR2: SGHVS, FQNEAQ. The ends were cut back, 1 base at V and 4 bases at J, with 15 bases in the middle. CDR3 size: 16 residues. The CDR3 DNA follows: TGTGCCAGCAGCTTAGGAAGGTACAGGGCGGCAGATACGCAGTATTTT. Protein: CASSLGRYRAADTQYF.

This clone was recorded only once. CDR3 coding DNA: TGCACCAGCAGCCAAGAACAAGCGAGCTCTGGAAACACCATATATTTT. Encoded protein: CTSSQEQASSGNTIYF. This chain connects TRBV1 to TRBJ1-3. TRBV1 is flagged as a pseudogene. This CDR3 has 16 residues.

This clone has more than one count but fewer than ten. The CDR3 here is CASSEWSGRGEETQYF. The CDR3, as DNA: TGCGCCAGCAGTGAGTGGTCAGGGCGGGGGGAAGAGACCCAGTACTTC. This chain connects TRBV10-1 to TRBJ2-5; 8 bases map to TRBD2. With V trimmed by 1 base and J by 3 bases, 7 bases remained unmatched. CDR1 and CDR2 from the germline V gene are WNHNN and SYGVQD (reference sequence). This CDR3 is built from 16 residues.

V is TRBV3-1 (or the pseudogene TRBV3-2) and J is TRBJ2-1; 7 nucleotides match TRBD1. The CDR3 length is 15 residues. Losses at the gene ends were 0 bases for V and 7 bases for J; bases not matched to a gene: 6. CDR1 and CDR2 from the germline V gene are LGHDT and YNNKEL (reference sequence). This CDR3 reads CASSQDRATGNEQFF. The CDR3 DNA reads as TGTGCCAGCAGCCAAGATCGAGCGACAGGGAATGAGCAGTTCTTC.

In its sample, this clone was seen a few times. The genes are TRBV7-9 and TRBJ1-2; no reliable D call. The CDR3 totals 19 residues. The germline gives CDR1 SEHNR, CDR2 FQNEAQ (reference sequence). Deletions cut 5 bases from V and 3 bases from J, with 28 bases between. As DNA, the CDR3 is TGTGCCAGCAGCCGTGCCCTGGGCGAATTACGACCTGGGCACTATGGCTACACCTTC. Amino acids: CASSRALGELRPGHYGYTF. Drawing the rest from reference TRBV7-9 and TRBJ1-2, the complete variable domain is DTGVSQNPRHKITKRGQNVTFRCDPISEHNRLYWYRQTLGQGPEFLTYFQNEAQLEKSRLLSDRFSAERPKGSFSTLEIQRTEQGDSAMYLCASSRALGELRPGHYGYTFGSGTRLTVV.

The chain joins TRBV7-2 to TRBJ2-3, with TRBD2 matching 9 bases. Unmatched junction bases numbered 0, after V lost 0 bases and J lost 5 bases. The length of the CDR3 is 14 residues. Germline-derived CDR1 and CDR2 are SGHTA and FQGNSA. For the CDR3, the DNA is TGTGCCAGCAGCTTAGCTAGCGGGGGAGATACGCAGTATTTT. It yields the protein CASSLASGGDTQYF.

The V gene is TRBV7-9, the J gene TRBJ2-1; 8 nucleotides agree with TRBD1. Germline loops: CDR1 SEHNR, CDR2 FQNEAQ (reference sequence). The V segment lost 5 bases and the J segment 3 bases; nucleotides outside the gene matches: 6. CDR3 length: 15 residues. CDR3 amino acids: CASSLGQGDYNEQFF. Written as DNA, the CDR3 is TGTGCCAGCAGCCTCGGACAGGGTGACTACAATGAGCAGTTCTTC.

The V gene is TRBV11-3, the J gene TRBJ2-5; 9 bases align to TRBD2. There are 14 residues in the CDR3. V trimming: 5 bases; J trimming: 4 bases; junction bases outside the gene matches: 5. CDR1 and CDR2 (germline): SGHNT, YENEEA. CDR3 nucleotide sequence: TGTGCCAGCAGCCCGGGACTAGCTGGAGAGACCCAGTACTTC. This translates into CASSPGLAGETQYF.

The chain couples TRBV7-8 to TRBJ2-5, with 7 bases that match TRBD2. The CDR3 is made up of 13 amino acids. Looked up from germline, CDR1 is SGHVS and CDR2 is FQNEAQ. Trimming at V came to 5 bases and at J to 5 bases, leaving 5 bases not matched to a gene. The CDR3 bases are TGTGCCAGCAGCCCAGGCGGGGGTGAGACCCAGTACTTC. It yields the protein CASSPGGGETQYF.

This chain joins TRBV14 and TRBJ1-2, with D possibly being TRBD1 (5 bases). Germline CDR1 and CDR2: SGHDN and FVKESK. This CDR3 region has 13 residues. V was clipped by 1 base and J by 7 bases, with 10 bases between them. This CDR3 is CASSQVRGGGYTF. In DNA, the CDR3 is TGTGCCAGCAGCCAAGTTAGGGGAGGTGGCTACACCTTC.

The chain carries TRBV12-5 and TRBJ2-1; 8 nucleotides align to TRBD2. V shed 2 bases, J shed 7 bases, and the junction held 13 bases outside the gene matches. The CDR3 loop spans 17 amino acids. The V gene's germline CDR1 is LGHNT and CDR2 FRNRAP. Here the CDR3 reads CASGLLTLAAFGNEQFF. The CDR3, as DNA: TGTGCTAGTGGTTTGCTCACACTAGCGGCATTTGGTAATGAGCAGTTCTTC.

The V call is TRBV2, the J call TRBJ1-2, with D tentatively TRBD1 (5 bases). This CDR3 comprises 14 residues. The V gene lost 3 bases and the J gene lost 2 bases, with 10 bases spanning the gap. Germline V gene lookup returns CDR1 SNHLY and CDR2 FYNNEI. CDR3 sequence reads: CASSDRTSNYGYTF. In DNA form, the CDR3 reads TGTGCCAGCAGTGACAGGACATCCAACTATGGCTACACCTTC.

The V and J genes are TRBV28 and TRBJ1-2; tentatively, D is TRBD1 (6 bases). V was pared by 5 bases and J by 3 bases, with 19 bases between. Germline V lookup: CDR1 MDHEN, CDR2 SYDVKM. This CDR3 region has 16 residues. CDR3 nucleotide sequence: TGTGCCAGCAGTCTAACCAGGGGAATTGCTGACTATGGCTACACCTTC. Translation: CASSLTRGIADYGYTF.

Comments on this clone: Germline and junction disagree at one end, which may indicate a read error. The J gene is TRBJ2-5, the V gene TRBV5-1, with a weak D call TRBD2 (6 bases). The CDR3 contains 14 residues. Looked up from germline, CDR1 is SGHRS and CDR2 is YFSETQ. The CDR3 sequence: CASSLDAGRETQYF. The CDR3 DNA sequence: TGTGCCAGCAGCTTGGACGCCGGGAGAGAGACCCAGTACTTC.

For the CDR3, the DNA is TGTGCCAGTAGCACCAGGGACAGGGATATCTATGGCTACACCTTC. This codes for CASSTRDRDIYGYTF. The gene calls are TRBV19 and TRBJ1-2, with 9 positions matching TRBD1. CDR1 and CDR2 (germline): LNHDA, SQIVND (reference sequence). The ends lost 6 bases at V and 4 bases at J; junction bases unmatched: 9. The CDR3 runs 15 residues. The whole variable domain, remainder taken from reference TRBV19 and TRBJ1-2, is DGGITQSPKYLFRKEGQNVTLSCEQNLNHDAMYWYRQDPGQGLRLIYYSQIVNDFQKGDIAEGYSVSREKKESFPLTVTSAQKNPTAFYLCASSTRDRDIYGYTFGSGTRLTVV.

This chain joins TRBV19 and TRBJ2-3, with D tentatively TRBD2 (5 bases). The V end was cut by 8 bases, the J end by 0 bases, with 12 bases between. The CDR3 totals 14 residues. Germline V gene lookup returns CDR1 LNHDA and CDR2 SQIVND (reference sequence). CDR3 loop: CASRRGSSTDTQYF. Here the CDR3 DNA reads TGTGCCAGTCGCCGGGGTTCTAGCACAGATACGCAGTATTTT.

The J gene is TRBJ2-2, the V gene TRBV7-9; D may be TRBD2 (6 bases). Trimming took off 5 bases at V and 5 bases at J, with 12 bases between the two ends. The CDR3 length is 14 residues. CDR1 is SEHNR, CDR2 FQNEAQ, per germline (reference sequence). The CDR3 DNA reads TGTGCCAGCAGCACTGGGACTGGGACCGGGGAGCTGTTTTTT. Translating gives CASSTGTGTGELFF.

The chain has TRBV29-1 and TRBJ1-2; 8 positions agree with TRBD1. After removal of 5 bases from V and 4 bases from J, the junction contained 6 bases not matched to a gene. Germline V CDR1 and CDR2: SQVTM, ANQGSEA. The CDR3 sequence is 13 residues long. The DNA for the CDR3 is TGCAGCGTTCCGGACAGGGCCGGCTATGGCTACACCTTC. Translation gives CSVPDRAGYGYTF.

This clone occurred a few times. The genes are TRBV6-5 and TRBJ1-2; unclear D gene. This CDR3 spans 12 amino acids. Germline assignment: CDR1 MNHEY and CDR2 SVGAGI. V was shortened by 2 bases and J by 7 bases, with 8 bases between the two germline ends. CDR3 nucleotide sequence: TGTGCCAGCAGTTACGGTGGCCGTGGCTACACCTTC. It encodes CASSYGGRGYTF.

The chain employs TRBV19 and TRBJ1-4; D ambiguous. Germline V lookup: CDR1 LNHDA, CDR2 SQIVND (reference sequence). There are 15 residues in the CDR3. The ends were cut back, 3 bases at V and 5 bases at J, with 13 bases in the middle. CDR3 DNA sequence: TGTGCCAGTAGTATGCCTTATGCGGCGAATGAAAAACTGTTTTTT. Translation gives CASSMPYAANEKLFF.